This TCR beta chain was identified during a study of T cells after posttransplantation cyclophosphamide. Study-wide findings and caveats: After PTCy, TRB diversity resembled that of CNI/methotrexate controls. Tissue-infiltrating T cells from skin or gut overlapped little with blood T cells. Donor-recipient repertoire similarity was low at 1-2 months, rising over year one.

Concerning this clone itself: Antigen specificity is unknown.

Using immunoSEQ multiplex PCR, the repertoire was profiled, and TCRdb retains in-frame clones only, with some absent. The sample consists of roughly 4,500 clones, approximately 68% of them appearing once. V was cut by 4 bases and J by 5 bases, with 16 bases left in between. Germline CDR1 is SGHRS and CDR2 is YFSETQ. The CDR3 sequence is 14 residues long. Cyclophosphamide on days +3 and +4 followed busulfan-fludarabine conditioning and a marrow graft. Sequenced material: PBMCs, taken 362 days after allogeneic stem cell transplant with posttransplant cyclophosphamide. This chain links TRBV5-1 with TRBJ2-7; D is ambiguous. The sequence derives from a male patient aged 60-69 years who received an allogeneic stem cell transplant from an unrelated donor, was CMV-positive, and had acute GVHD only. Some T cells here may be from the graft donor. The CDR3, as DNA: TGCGCCAGCAGCGACCGAGGCAAGTCCCACGAGCAGTACTTC. Translation gives CASSDRGKSHEQYF.